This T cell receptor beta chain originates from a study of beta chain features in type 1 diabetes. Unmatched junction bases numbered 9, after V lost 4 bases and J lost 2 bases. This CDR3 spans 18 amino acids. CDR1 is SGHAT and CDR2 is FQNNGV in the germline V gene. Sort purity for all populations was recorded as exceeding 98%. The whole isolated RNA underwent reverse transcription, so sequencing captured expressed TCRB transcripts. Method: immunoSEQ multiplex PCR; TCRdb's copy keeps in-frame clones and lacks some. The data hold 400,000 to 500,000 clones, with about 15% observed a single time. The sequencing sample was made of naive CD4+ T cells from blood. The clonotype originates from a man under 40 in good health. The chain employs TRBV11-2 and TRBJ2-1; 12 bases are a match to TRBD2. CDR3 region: CASSSPTLAGGPYNEQFF. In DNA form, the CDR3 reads TGTGCCAGCAGCTCACCTACTCTAGCGGGGGGGCCCTACAATGAGCAGTTCTTC. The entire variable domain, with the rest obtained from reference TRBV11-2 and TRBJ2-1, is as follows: EAGVAQSPRYKIIEKRQSVAFWCNPISGHATLYWYQQILGQGPKLLIQFQNNGVVDDSQLPKDRFSAERLKGVDSTLKIQPAKLEDSAVYLCASSSPTLAGGPYNEQFFGPGTRLTVL.